This T cell receptor beta chain emerged from a study of a mutant IDH1 vaccine in newly diagnosed glioma. Study conclusions and caveats: The vaccine induced immune responses, and these occurred in over 90% of patients.

Clones were read by immunoSEQ multiplex PCR, and TCRdb kept only the in-frame ones, dropping some. The repertoire has 30,000 to 40,000 clones, roughly 80% of them found once; the top ten carry 7% to 7.5%. The time point is: week 35, safety follow-up. Doses consisted of 300 ug of mutant IDH1 20-mer peptide each, paired with topical imiquimod. Donor diagnoses consisted of new WHO grade 3 or 4 IDH1-mutant, ATRX-lost astrocytomas. Comments on this clone: Its antigen is currently unknown.

This specimen consisted of PBMCs, obtained from a glioma patient whose treatment included an IDH1 peptide vaccine. The sequence was collected from a woman under 30 with glioma.

The CDR3 bases are TGTGCCAGTAGCCGAACGGGGGCCGGAGGCTACACCTTC. Its translation: CASSRTGAGGYTF. V gene TRBV19 combines with J gene TRBJ1-2; TRBD1 might be the D (6 bases). Germline V gene lookup returns CDR1 LNHDA and CDR2 SQIVND (reference sequence). Trimming took off 6 bases at V and 8 bases at J, with 16 bases between the two ends. There are 13 residues in the CDR3.